The sequence of this TCR beta chain was determined in a study of chemoradiotherapy in HPV16-positive cancers. Across the whole study: Candidate HPV-specific T-cell clones and common TCR motifs came from functional assays in a couple of HPV16-positive patients.

Deletions cut 5 bases from V and 4 bases from J, with 17 bases between. There are 15 residues in the CDR3. Germline CDR1 is LNHDA and CDR2 is SQIVND (reference sequence). TCRdb keeps only in-frame clones here, not all; method: immunoSEQ multiplex PCR. The sample lists around 6,200 clones; over 70% were seen once. Comment on this clone: The antigen remains undetermined.

The study, taken as a whole, reports: Only a couple of HPV16-positive patients supplied the functional HPV-specificity definition. Non-HPV-specific T cells did not expand in tumors during treatment, whereas candidate HPV-specific clones and E7-related motifs did.

The V gene is TRBV19, the J gene TRBJ1-2, with D maybe TRBD1 (5 bases). The input for sequencing was tumor tissue, taken from a patient who underwent chemoradiotherapy. The sequence came from a human donor with HPV-associated anogenital cancer. This CDR3 reads CASSPQGGLLYGYTF. CDR3 DNA: TGTGCCAGTAGTCCTCAGGGAGGGCTCCTCTATGGCTACACCTTC.